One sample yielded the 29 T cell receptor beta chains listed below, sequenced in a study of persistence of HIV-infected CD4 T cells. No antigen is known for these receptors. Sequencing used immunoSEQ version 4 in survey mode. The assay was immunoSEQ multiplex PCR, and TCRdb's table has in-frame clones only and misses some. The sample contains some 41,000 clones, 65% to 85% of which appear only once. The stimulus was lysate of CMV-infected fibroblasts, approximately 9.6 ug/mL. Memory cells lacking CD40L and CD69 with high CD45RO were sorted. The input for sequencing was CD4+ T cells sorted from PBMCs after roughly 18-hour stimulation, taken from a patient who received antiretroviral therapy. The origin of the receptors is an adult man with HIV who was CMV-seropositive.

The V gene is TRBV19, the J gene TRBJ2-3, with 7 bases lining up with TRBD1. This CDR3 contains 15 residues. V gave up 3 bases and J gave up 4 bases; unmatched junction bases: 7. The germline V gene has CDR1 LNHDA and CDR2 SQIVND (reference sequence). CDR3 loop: CASSIGTAGPDTQYF. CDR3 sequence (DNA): TGTGCCAGTAGTATTGGGACAGCAGGCCCAGATACGCAGTATTTT.

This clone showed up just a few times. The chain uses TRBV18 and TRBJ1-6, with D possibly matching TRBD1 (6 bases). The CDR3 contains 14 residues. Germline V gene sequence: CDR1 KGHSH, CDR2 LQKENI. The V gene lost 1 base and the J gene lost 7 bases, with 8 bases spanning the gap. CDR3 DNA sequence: TGTGCCAGCTCACCACAAGGACAGAATTCACCCCTCCACTTT. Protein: CASSPQGQNSPLHF.

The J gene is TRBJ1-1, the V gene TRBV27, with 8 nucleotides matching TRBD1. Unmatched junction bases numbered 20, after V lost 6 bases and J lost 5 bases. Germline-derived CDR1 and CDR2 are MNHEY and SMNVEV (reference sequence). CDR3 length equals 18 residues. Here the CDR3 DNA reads TGTGCCAGCAGCCCCAAAACCGGGACAGGTAGGGGTAAGACTGAAGCTTTCTTT. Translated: CASSPKTGTGRGKTEAFF.

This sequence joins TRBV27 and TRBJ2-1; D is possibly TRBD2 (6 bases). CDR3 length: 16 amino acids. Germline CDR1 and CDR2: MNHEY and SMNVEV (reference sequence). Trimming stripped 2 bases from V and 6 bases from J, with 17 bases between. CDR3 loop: CASSLGLGGRVNEQFF. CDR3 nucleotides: TGTGCCAGCAGTTTAGGGTTGGGGGGAAGGGTCAATGAGCAGTTCTTC.

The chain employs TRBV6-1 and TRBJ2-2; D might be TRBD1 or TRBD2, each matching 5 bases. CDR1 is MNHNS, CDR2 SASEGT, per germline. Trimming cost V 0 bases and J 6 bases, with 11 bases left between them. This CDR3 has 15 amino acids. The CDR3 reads CASSEARGVAGELFF. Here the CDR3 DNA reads TGTGCCAGCAGTGAAGCGAGAGGGGTTGCCGGGGAGCTGTTTTTT.

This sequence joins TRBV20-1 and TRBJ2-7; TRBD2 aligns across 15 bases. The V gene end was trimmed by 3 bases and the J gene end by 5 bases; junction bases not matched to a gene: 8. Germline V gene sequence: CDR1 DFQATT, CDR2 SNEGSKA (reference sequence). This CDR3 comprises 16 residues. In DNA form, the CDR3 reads TGCAGTGCTAGTAGTGGACTAGCGGGGGGGCAAGACGAGCAGTACTTC. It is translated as CSASSGLAGGQDEQYF.

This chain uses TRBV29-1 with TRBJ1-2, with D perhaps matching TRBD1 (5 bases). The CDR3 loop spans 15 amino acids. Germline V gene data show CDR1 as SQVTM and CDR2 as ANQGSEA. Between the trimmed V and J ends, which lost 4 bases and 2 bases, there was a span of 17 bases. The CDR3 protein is CSVVGGAGRNYGYTF. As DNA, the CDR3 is TGCAGCGTTGTAGGTGGGGCGGGAAGAAACTATGGCTACACCTTC.

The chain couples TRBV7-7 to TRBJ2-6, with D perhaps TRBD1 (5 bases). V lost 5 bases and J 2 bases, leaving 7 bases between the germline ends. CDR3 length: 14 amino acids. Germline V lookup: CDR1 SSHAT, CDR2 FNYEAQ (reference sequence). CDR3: CASSPGTGANVLTF. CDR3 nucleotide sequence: TGTGCCAGCAGCCCAGGGACTGGGGCCAACGTCCTGACTTTC.

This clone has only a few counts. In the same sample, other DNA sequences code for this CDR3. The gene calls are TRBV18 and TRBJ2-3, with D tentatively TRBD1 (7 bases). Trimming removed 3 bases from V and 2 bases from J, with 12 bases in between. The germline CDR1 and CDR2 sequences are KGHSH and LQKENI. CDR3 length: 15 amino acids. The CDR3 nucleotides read TGTGCCAGCTCACCCGGGGGACAGCCCACAGATACGCAGTATTTT. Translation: CASSPGGQPTDTQYF.

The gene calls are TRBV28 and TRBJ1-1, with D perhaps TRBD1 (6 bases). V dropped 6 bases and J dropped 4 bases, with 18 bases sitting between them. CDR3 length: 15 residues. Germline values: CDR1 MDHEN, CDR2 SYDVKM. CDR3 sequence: CASSSLLGGATEAFF. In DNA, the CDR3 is TGTGCCAGCAGCTCCTTGCTTGGGGGGGCCACTGAAGCTTTCTTT.

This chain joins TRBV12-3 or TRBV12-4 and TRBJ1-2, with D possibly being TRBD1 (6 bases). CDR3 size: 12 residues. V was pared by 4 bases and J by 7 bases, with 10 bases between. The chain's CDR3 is CASSSQGIGYTF. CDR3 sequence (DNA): TGTGCCAGCAGTTCGCAGGGGATTGGCTACACCTTC.

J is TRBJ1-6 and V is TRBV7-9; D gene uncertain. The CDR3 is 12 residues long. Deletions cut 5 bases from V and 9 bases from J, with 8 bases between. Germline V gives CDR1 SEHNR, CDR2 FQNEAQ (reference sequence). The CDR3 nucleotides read TGTGCCAGCAGCAGGGAAGGTTCACCCCTCCACTTT. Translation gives CASSREGSPLHF.

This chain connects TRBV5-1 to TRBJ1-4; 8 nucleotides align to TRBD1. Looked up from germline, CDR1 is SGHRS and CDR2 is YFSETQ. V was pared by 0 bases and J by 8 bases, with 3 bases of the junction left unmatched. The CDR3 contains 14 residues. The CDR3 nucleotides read TGCGCCAGCAGCTTGGGAGACAGGGGAGAAAAACTGTTTTTT. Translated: CASSLGDRGEKLFF.

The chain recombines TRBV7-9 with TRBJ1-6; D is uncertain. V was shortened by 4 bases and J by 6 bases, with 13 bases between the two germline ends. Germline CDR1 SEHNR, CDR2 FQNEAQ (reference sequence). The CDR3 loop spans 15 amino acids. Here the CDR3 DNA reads TGTGCCAGCAGCTCCGATGGAAGCCGTAATTCACCCCTCCACTTT. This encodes CASSSDGSRNSPLHF.

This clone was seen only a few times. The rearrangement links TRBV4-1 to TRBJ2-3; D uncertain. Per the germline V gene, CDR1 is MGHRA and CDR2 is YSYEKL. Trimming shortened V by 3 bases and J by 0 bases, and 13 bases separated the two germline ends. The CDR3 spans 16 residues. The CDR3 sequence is CASSQIHILSTDTQYF. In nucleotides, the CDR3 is TGCGCCAGCAGCCAGATACACATCTTGAGCACAGATACGCAGTATTTT.

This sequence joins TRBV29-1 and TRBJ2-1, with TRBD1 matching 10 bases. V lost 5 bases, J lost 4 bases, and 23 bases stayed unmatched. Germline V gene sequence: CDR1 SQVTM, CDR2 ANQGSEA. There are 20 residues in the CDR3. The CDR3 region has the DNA TGCAGCGTTACCTACCCGTTAGGGGTATTAGACAGGGGGCGTTACAATGAGCAGTTCTTC. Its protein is CSVTYPLGVLDRGRYNEQFF.

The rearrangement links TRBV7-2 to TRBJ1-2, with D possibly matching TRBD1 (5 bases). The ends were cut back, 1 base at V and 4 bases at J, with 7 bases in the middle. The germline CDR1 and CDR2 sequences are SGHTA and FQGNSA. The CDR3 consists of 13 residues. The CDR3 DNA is TGTGCCAGCAGCTTAGGACAGTCCTATGGCTACACCTTC. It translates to CASSLGQSYGYTF. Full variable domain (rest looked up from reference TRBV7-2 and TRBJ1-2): GAGVSQSPSNKVTEKGKDVELRCDPISGHTALYWYRQSLGQGLEFLIYFQGNSAPDKSGLPSDRFSAERTGGSVSTLTIQRTQQEDSAVYLCASSLGQSYGYTFGSGTRLTVV.

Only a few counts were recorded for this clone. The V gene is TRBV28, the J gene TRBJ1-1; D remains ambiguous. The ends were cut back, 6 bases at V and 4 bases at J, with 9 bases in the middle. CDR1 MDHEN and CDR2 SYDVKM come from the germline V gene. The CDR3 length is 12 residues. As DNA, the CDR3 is TGTGCCAGCAGCGGGATGATCACTGAAGCTTTCTTT. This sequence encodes CASSGMITEAFF.

The CDR3 sequence: CASSWGGEQYF. As DNA, the CDR3 is TGTGCCAGCAGCTGGGGGGGCGAGCAGTACTTC. The chain has TRBV5-6 and TRBJ2-7, with TRBD2 matching over 7 bases. Germline CDR1 reads SGHDT; CDR2 reads YYEEEE. The CDR3 has 11 residues. Trimming removed 3 bases from V and 6 bases from J; junction bases left unmatched: 0.

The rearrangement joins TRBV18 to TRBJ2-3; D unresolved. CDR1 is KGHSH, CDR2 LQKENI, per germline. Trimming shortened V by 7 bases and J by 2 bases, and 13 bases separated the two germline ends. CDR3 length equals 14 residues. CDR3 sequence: CASFKGPYTDTQYF. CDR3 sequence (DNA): TGTGCCAGCTTCAAGGGTCCGTACACAGATACGCAGTATTTT.

The CDR3 DNA is TGTGCCTGGAGTGTTGGAACAGATACGCAGTATTTT. This encodes CAWSVGTDTQYF. J is TRBJ2-3 and V is TRBV30; D remains ambiguous. Looked up from germline, CDR1 is GTSNPN and CDR2 is SVGIG (reference sequence). V lost 0 bases and J lost 3, with 4 bases in between. This CDR3 spans 12 amino acids.

CDR3 residues: CASSATQGANSPLHF. The CDR3, as DNA: TGTGCCAGCAGCGCGACGCAGGGGGCAAATTCACCCCTCCACTTT. The chain couples TRBV9 to TRBJ1-6, with 8 bases that match TRBD1. After removal of 3 bases from V and 7 bases from J, the junction contained 6 bases not matched to a gene. This CDR3 region has 15 residues. Germline V gene data show CDR1 as SGDLS and CDR2 as YYNGEE.

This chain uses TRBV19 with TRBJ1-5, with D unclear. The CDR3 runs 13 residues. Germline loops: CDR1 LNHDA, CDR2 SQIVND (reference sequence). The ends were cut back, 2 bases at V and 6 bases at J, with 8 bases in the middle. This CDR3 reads CASSIKPPQPQHF. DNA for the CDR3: TGTGCCAGTAGTATAAAGCCCCCTCAGCCCCAGCATTTT. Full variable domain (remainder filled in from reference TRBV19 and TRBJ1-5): DGGITQSPKYLFRKEGQNVTLSCEQNLNHDAMYWYRQDPGQGLRLIYYSQIVNDFQKGDIAEGYSVSREKKESFPLTVTSAQKNPTAFYLCASSIKPPQPQHFGDGTRLSIL.

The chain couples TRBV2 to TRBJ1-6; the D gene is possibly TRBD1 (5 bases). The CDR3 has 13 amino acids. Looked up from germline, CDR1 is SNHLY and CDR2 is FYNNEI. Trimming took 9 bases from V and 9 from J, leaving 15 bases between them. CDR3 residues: CASTRGQGSPLHF. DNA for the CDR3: TGTGCCAGTACCCGAGGTCAGGGTTCACCCCTCCACTTT.

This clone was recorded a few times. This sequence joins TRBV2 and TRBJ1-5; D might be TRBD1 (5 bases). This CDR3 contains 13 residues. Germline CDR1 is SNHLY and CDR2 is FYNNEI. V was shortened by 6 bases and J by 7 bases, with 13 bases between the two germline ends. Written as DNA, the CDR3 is TGTGCCAGCAGCCTGAGGGGTCGCCAGCCCCAGCATTTT. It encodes CASSLRGRQPQHF.

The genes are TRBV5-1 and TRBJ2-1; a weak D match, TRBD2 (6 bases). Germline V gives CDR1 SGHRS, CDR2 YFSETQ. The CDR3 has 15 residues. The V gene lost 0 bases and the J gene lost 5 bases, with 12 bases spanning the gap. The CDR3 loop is CASSLAGPSDNEQFF. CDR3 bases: TGCGCCAGCAGCTTGGCCGGTCCTAGCGACAATGAGCAGTTCTTC.

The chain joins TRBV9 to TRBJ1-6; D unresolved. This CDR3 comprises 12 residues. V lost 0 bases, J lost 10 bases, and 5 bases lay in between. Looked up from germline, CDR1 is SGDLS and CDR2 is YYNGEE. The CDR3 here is CASSVEGSPLHF. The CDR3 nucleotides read TGTGCCAGCAGCGTAGAAGGCTCACCCCTCCACTTT.

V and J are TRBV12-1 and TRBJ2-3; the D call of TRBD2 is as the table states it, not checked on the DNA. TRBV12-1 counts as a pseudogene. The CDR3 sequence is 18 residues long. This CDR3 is CASSFAPPPRGSTDTQYF. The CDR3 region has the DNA TGTGCCAGCAGCTTTGCCCCTCCCCCGCGGGGAAGCACAGATACGCAGTATTTT.

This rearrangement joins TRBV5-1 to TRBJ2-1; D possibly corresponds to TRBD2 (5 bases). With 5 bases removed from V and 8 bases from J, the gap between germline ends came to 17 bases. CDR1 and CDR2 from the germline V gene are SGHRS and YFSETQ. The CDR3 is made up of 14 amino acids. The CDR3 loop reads CASRGSAHGDEQFF. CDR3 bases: TGCGCCAGCAGAGGGTCAGCCCACGGGGATGAGCAGTTCTTC.